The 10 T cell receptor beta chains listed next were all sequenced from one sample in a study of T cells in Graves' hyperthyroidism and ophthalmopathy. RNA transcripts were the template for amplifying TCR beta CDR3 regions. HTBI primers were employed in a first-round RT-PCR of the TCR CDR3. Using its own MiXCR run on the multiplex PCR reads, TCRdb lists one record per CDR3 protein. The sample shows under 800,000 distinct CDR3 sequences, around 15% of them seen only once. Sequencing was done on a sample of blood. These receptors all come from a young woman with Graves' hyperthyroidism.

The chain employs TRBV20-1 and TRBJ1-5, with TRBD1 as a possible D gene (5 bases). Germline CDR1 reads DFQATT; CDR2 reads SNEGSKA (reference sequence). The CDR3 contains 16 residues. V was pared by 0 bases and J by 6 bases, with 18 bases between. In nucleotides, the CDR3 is TGCAGTGCTAGAGATAGTTTCAGGGAAGTCGGTCAGCCCCAGCATTTT. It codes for CSARDSFREVGQPQHF.

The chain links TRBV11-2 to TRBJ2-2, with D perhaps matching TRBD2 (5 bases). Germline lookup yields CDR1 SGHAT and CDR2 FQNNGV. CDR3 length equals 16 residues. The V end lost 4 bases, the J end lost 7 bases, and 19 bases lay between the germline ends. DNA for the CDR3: TGTGCCAGCAGCTCACTGAGGAGGCCACGAATCGGGGAGCTGTTTTTT. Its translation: CASSSLRRPRIGELFF.

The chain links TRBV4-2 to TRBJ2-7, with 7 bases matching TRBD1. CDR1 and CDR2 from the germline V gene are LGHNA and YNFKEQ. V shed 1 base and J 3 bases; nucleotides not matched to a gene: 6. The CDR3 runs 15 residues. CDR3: CASSQGDRDNYEQYF. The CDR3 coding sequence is TGTGCCAGCAGCCAAGGAGACAGGGATAACTACGAGCAGTACTTC.

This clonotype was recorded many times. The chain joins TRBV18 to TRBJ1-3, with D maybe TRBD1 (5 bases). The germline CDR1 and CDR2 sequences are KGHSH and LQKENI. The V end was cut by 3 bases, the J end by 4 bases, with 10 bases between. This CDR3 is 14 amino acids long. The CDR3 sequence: CASSPEGYGNTIYF. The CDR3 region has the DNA TGTGCCAGCTCACCGGAGGGGTACGGAAACACCATATATTTT.

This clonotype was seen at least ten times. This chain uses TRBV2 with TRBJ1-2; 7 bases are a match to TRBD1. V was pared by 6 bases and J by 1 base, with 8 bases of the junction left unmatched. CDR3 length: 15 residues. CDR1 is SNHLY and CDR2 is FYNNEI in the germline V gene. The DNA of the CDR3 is TGTGCCAGCAGGCCAGCCGGGACAGATAACTATGGCTACACCTTC. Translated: CASRPAGTDNYGYTF.

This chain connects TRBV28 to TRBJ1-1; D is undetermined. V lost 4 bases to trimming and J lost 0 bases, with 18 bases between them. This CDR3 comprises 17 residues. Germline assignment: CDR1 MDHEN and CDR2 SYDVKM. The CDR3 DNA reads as TGTGCCAGCAGTTCGCTGAAGGACGGGAGCCTGAACACTGAAGCTTTCTTT. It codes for CASSSLKDGSLNTEAFF.

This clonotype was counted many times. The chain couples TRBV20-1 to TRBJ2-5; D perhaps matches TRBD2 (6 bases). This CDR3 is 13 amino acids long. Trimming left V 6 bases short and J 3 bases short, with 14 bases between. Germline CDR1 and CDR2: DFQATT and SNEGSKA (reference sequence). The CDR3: CSASRDSEETQYF. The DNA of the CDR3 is TGCAGTGCGAGCCGGGACTCGGAAGAGACCCAGTACTTC.

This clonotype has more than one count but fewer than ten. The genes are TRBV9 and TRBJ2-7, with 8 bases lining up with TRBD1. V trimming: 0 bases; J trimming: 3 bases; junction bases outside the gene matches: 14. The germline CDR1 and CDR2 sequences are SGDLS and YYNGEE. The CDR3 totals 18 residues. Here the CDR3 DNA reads TGTGCCAGCAGCGTAGAGAGGACTCCGGGACAGGAAGGCTACGAGCAGTACTTC. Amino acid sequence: CASSVERTPGQEGYEQYF.

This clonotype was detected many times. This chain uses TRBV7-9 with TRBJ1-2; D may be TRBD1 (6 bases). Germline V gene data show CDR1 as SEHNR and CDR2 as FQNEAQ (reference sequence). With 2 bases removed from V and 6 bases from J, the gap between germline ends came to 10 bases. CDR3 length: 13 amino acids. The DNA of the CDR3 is TGTGCCAGCAGCTTACGGGGGCCTGATGGCTACACCTTC. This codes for CASSLRGPDGYTF. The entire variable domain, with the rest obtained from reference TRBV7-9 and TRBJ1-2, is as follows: DTGVSQNPRHKITKRGQNVTFRCDPISEHNRLYWYRQTLGQGPEFLTYFQNEAQLEKSRLLSDRFSAERPKGSFSTLEIQRTEQGDSAMYLCASSLRGPDGYTFGSGTRLTVV.

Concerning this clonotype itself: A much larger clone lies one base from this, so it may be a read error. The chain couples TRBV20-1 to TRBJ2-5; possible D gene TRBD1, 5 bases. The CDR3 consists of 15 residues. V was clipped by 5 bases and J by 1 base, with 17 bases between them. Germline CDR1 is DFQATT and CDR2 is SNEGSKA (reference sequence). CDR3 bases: TGCAGTGCTCGCACCATACAGGATACCCAAGAGACCCAGTACTTC. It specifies CSARTIQDTQETQYF.